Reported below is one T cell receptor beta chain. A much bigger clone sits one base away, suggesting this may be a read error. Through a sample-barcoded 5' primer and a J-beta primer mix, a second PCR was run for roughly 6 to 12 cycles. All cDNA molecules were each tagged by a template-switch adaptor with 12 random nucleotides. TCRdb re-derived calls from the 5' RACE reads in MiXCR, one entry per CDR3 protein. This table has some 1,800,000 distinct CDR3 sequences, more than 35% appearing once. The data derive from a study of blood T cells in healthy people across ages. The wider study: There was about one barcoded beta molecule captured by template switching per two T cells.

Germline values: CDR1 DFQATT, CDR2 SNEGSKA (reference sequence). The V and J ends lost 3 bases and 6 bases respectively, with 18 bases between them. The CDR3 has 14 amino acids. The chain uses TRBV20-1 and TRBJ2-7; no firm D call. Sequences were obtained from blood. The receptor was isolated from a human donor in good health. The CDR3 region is CSASAAGDCGEQYF. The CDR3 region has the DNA TGCAGTGCTAGCGCCGCTGGGGATTGCGGCGAGCAGTACTTC.